This TCR beta chain comes out of a study of T cell responses to AZD1222 COVID-19 vaccine. Findings and caveats of the study: Among the donors, most were white British and more were female, and clonal diversity was possibly underestimated.

This CDR3 has 14 residues. CDR1 and CDR2 (germline): ENHRY, SYGVKD. Trimming left V 10 bases short and J 8 bases short, with 18 bases between. A remark on this clone: Its antigen is as yet unknown.

Repertoires were generated with immunoSEQ multiplex PCR, while TCRdb's copy carries only in-frame clones and drops some. This table holds some 130,000 clones, 85% found once. The chain has TRBV10-3 and TRBJ1-6; unclear D gene. The source was peripheral blood, collected 28 days after the second dose of the MenACWY control vaccine. This receptor was taken from an adult who received the MenACWY meningococcal vaccine as a control. The CDR3 region is CATRARNTDSPLHF. CDR3 in DNA: TGTGCCACCCGGGCCAGGAATACGGATTCACCCCTCCACTTT.